Listed here are 16 T cell receptor beta chains from one sample, sequenced in a study of cytomegalovirus exposure and HLA in healthy donors (dated 2017 in TCRdb). The method was the immunoSEQ multiplex PCR assay. For the multiplex PCR, a mixture combining 60 forward primers for TCR Vbeta segments and 13 reverse primers for TCR Jbeta segments was used. The table comes from immuneACCESS by way of TCRdb, which keeps in-frame sequences with V and J called. Part of the clones is missing from these tables; in studies checked, under half for an unresolved V gene and the rest for unknown reasons. For this sample the table gives roughly 69,000 clones, of which roughly 70% were detected only once. Jointly, the top ten make up about 14% of the sample. The specimen was PBMCs. These receptors were obtained from a male donor in good health and CMV-seropositive.

J is TRBJ1-3 and V is TRBV16; no firm D call. Per the germline V gene, CDR1 is KGHSY and CDR2 is FQNENV. The CDR3 length is 15 residues. Trimming removed 0 bases from V and 0 bases from J, with 6 bases in between. The CDR3 sequence: CASSQSPVSGNTIYF. The CDR3 nucleotides are TGTGCCAGCAGCCAATCCCCCGTCTCTGGAAACACCATATATTTT.

The chain is built from TRBV18 and TRBJ1-5; D is perhaps TRBD1 (6 bases). The CDR3 spans 17 residues. Trimming removed 2 bases from V and 0 bases from J, with 14 bases in between. Germline V CDR1 and CDR2: KGHSH, LQKENI. Here the CDR3 DNA reads TGTGCCAGCTCACCAAAAACAGGGATCGATAGCAATCAGCCCCAGCATTTT. Translated, it gives CASSPKTGIDSNQPQHF. Full variable domain (outside the CDR3, taken from reference TRBV18 and TRBJ1-5): NAGVMQNPRHLVRRRGQEARLRCSPMKGHSHVYWYRQLPEEGLKFMVYLQKENIIDESGMPKERFSAEFPKEGPSILRIQQVVRGDSAAYFCASSPKTGIDSNQPQHFGDGTRLSIL.

This clone was detected only a few times. The chain couples TRBV27 to TRBJ2-5; maybe TRBD1 (5 bases). Germline V CDR1 and CDR2: MNHEY, SMNVEV (reference sequence). This CDR3 is 15 amino acids long. The V end was cut by 5 bases, the J end by 2 bases, with 15 bases between. The CDR3 DNA sequence: TGTGCCAGCAGTCATAAGGGCAGGGCTCAAGAGACCCAGTACTTC. Translated, it gives CASSHKGRAQETQYF.

The J gene is TRBJ1-5, the V gene TRBV19; D perhaps matches TRBD1 (6 bases). V was pared by 4 bases and J by 5 bases, with 18 bases between. The CDR3 is made up of 16 amino acids. Germline CDR1 reads LNHDA; CDR2 reads SQIVND (reference sequence). The CDR3 is CASSSLTGSGDQPQHF. CDR3 in DNA: TGTGCCAGTAGTAGCCTAACAGGGTCAGGTGATCAGCCCCAGCATTTT.

The chain recombines TRBV5-1 with TRBJ2-5; D is possibly TRBD1 (6 bases). The J call may be wrong; the DNA end is better matched by TRBJ2-7. The germline gives CDR1 SGHRS, CDR2 YFSETQ. CDR3 size: 16 residues. This CDR3 reads CASSYLPGDGSYEQYF. The CDR3 DNA reads as TGCGCCAGCAGCTACCTACCAGGGGATGGATCCTACGAGCAGTACTTC.

The gene calls are TRBV18 and TRBJ1-1, with 7 bases fitting TRBD1. The V gene's germline CDR1 is KGHSH and CDR2 LQKENI. Trimming cost V 6 bases and J 4 bases; bases outside gene matches: 8. CDR3 length equals 14 residues. The CDR3 is CASSRDSRTTEAFF. For the CDR3, the DNA is TGTGCCAGCTCCCGGGACAGCCGGACCACTGAAGCTTTCTTT.

This clone occurred once. The chain uses TRBV5-5 and TRBJ2-5; possible D gene TRBD2, 5 bases. The V end was cut by 5 bases, the J end by 4 bases, with 9 bases between. This CDR3 has 12 residues. Germline V CDR1 and CDR2: SGHKS, YYEKEE (reference sequence). The CDR3 loop is CASRAGGETQYF. The DNA for the CDR3 is TGTGCCAGCAGGGCGGGTGGAGAGACCCAGTACTTC.

Notes on this clone: A read error may account for a junction end that differs from germline. This chain uses TRBV2 with TRBJ2-1, with TRBD2 identical over 8 bases. The CDR3 sequence is 12 residues long. Germline values: CDR1 SNHLY, CDR2 FYNNEI. The CDR3, as DNA: TGTGCCAGCAGCCAGTCCGGGACTAGTTTGGTCTTC. This encodes CASSQSGTSLVF.

The chain uses TRBV28 and TRBJ2-7; 8 bases fit TRBD2. CDR1 is MDHEN, CDR2 SYDVKM, per germline. J was trimmed by 2 bases and V by 7 bases; bases with no gene match: 4. The CDR3 runs to 13 residues. The CDR3 sequence is CASTRLAPYEQYF. CDR3 nucleotides: TGTGCCAGCACCCGACTAGCGCCCTACGAGCAGTACTTC.

The rearrangement uses TRBV28 and TRBJ1-2; a weak D match, TRBD1 (6 bases). Germline V gene lookup returns CDR1 MDHEN and CDR2 SYDVKM. This CDR3 has 14 amino acids. With 6 bases removed from V and 8 bases from J, the gap between germline ends came to 19 bases. CDR3 protein: CASRVTGRGEGYTF. DNA of the CDR3: TGTGCCAGCAGGGTGACAGGTAGGGGTGAAGGCTACACCTTC.

CDR3 sequence: CASSPGDGNEQFF. Written as DNA, the CDR3 is TGCGCCAGCAGCCCGGGGGACGGGAATGAGCAGTTCTTC. The rearrangement links TRBV5-1 to TRBJ2-1; tentative D call: TRBD2 (6 bases). The CDR3 sequence is 13 residues long. Per the germline V gene, CDR1 is SGHRS and CDR2 is YFSETQ. V lost 4 bases, J lost 7 bases, and 12 bases lay in between.

This chain links TRBV6-5 with TRBJ1-1, with TRBD1 identical over 9 bases. This CDR3 region has 14 residues. From germline, CDR1 is MNHEY and CDR2 SVGAGI. V shed 5 bases and J 5 bases; nucleotides not matched to a gene: 6. CDR3 DNA sequence: TGTGCCAGCAGTAAACAACAGGGGGCGACTGAAGCTTTCTTT. Its protein product is CASSKQQGATEAFF.

The chain links TRBV14 to TRBJ2-7; the match to TRBD1 covers 7 bases. This CDR3 is built from 15 residues. V lost 1 base to trimming and J lost 2 bases; unmatched junction nucleotides: 5. Looked up from germline, CDR1 is SGHDN and CDR2 is FVKESK. The CDR3, as DNA: TGTGCCAGCAGCCAAGGCATTGGGACAGCCTACGAGCAGTACTTC. Protein sequence: CASSQGIGTAYEQYF. Full variable domain (outside the CDR3, taken from reference TRBV14 and TRBJ2-7): EAGVTQFPSHSVIEKGQTVTLRCDPISGHDNLYWYRRVMGKEIKFLLHFVKESKQDESGMPNNRFLAERTGGTYSTLKVQPAELEDSGVYFCASSQGIGTAYEQYFGPGTRLTVT.

The V gene is TRBV4-1, the J gene TRBJ2-7, with D possibly matching TRBD1 (6 bases). Trimming shortened V by 3 bases and J by 6 bases, and 21 bases separated the two germline ends. The CDR3 spans 16 residues. Per germline, CDR1 MGHRA and CDR2 YSYEKL. In DNA form, the CDR3 reads TGCGCCAGCAGCCAGGGCTTTACAGGGTTTCCCTTCGAGCAGTACTTC. Encoded protein: CASSQGFTGFPFEQYF.

V usage is TRBV6-1 and J usage is TRBJ1-5, with 7 bases fitting TRBD1. Trimming removed 6 bases from V and 6 bases from J; junction bases left unmatched: 2. Per germline, CDR1 MNHNS and CDR2 SASEGT. CDR3 length: 12 residues. The CDR3: CASRQGSQPQHF. CDR3 nucleotide sequence: TGTGCCAGCAGACAGGGGAGTCAGCCCCAGCATTTT.

This clone was detected once. The V and J genes are TRBV14 and TRBJ2-5; D is perhaps TRBD2 (5 bases). The CDR3 consists of 14 residues. Germline V CDR1 and CDR2: SGHDN, FVKESK. Trimming removed 3 bases from V and 9 bases from J, with 17 bases in between. CDR3 bases: TGTGCCAGCAGCCAGTCAGACGTACGGCGGGCCCAGTACTTC. Translation: CASSQSDVRRAQYF.